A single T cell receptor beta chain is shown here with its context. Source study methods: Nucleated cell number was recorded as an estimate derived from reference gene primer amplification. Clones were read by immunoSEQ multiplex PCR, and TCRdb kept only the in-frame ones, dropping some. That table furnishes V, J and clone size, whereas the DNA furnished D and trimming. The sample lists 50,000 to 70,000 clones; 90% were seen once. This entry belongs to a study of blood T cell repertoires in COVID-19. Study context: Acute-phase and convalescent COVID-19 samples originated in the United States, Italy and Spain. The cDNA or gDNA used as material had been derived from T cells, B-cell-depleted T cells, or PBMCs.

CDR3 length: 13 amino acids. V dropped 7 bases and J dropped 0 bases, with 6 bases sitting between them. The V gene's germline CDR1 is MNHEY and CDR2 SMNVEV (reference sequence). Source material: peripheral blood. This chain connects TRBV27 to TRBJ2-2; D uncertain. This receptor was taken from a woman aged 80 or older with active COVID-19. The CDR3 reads CASTSANTGELFF. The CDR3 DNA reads TGTGCCAGCACCTCCGCGAACACCGGGGAGCTGTTTTTT.